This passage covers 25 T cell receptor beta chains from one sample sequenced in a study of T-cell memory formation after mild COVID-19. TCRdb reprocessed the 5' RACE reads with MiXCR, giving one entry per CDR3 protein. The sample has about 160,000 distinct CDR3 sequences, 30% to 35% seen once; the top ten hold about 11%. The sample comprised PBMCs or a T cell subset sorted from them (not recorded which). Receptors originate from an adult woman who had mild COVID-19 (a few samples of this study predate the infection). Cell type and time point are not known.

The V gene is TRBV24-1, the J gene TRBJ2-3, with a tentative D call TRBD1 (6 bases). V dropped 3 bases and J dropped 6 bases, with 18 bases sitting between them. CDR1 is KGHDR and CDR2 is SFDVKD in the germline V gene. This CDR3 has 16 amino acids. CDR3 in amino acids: CATSDAGARLGDTQYF. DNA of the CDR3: TGTGCCACCAGTGATGCAGGGGCCCGGCTTGGGGATACGCAGTATTTT.

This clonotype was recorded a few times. Written as DNA, the CDR3 is TGTGCCAGCAAGGAGAGCCCCTACAATGAGCAGTTCTTC. It encodes CASKESPYNEQFF. The chain combines TRBV12-3 or TRBV12-4 with TRBJ2-1; unclear D gene. The CDR3 is 13 residues long. Deletions cut 7 bases from V and 2 bases from J, with 9 bases between.

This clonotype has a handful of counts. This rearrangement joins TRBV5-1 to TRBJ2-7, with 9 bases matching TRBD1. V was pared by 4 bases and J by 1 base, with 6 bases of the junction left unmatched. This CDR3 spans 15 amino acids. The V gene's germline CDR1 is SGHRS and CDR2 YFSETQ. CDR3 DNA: TGCGCCAGCAGCCGTGCACAGGGGGCTTCCTACGAGCAGTACTTC. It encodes CASSRAQGASYEQYF.

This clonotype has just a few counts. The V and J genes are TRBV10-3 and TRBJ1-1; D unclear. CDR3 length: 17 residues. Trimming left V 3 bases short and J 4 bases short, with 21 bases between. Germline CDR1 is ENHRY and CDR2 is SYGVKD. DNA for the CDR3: TGTGCCATCAGTGATCGTTCCTCCACCACGGGAGGCACTGAAGCTTTCTTT. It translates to CAISDRSSTTGGTEAFF.

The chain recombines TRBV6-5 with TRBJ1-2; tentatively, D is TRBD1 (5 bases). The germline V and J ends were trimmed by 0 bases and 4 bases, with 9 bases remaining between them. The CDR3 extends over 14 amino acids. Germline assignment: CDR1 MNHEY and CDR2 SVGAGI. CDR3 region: CASSYSEGTYGYTF. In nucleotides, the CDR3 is TGTGCCAGCAGTTACTCGGAAGGGACCTATGGCTACACCTTC.

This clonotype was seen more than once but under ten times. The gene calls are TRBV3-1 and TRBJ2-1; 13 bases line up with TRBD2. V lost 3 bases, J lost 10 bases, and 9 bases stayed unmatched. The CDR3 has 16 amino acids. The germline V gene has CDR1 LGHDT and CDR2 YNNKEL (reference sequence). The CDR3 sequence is CASSHPLAGGAEEQFF. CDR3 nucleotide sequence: TGTGCCAGCAGCCACCCACTAGCGGGGGGGGCGGAGGAGCAGTTCTTC.

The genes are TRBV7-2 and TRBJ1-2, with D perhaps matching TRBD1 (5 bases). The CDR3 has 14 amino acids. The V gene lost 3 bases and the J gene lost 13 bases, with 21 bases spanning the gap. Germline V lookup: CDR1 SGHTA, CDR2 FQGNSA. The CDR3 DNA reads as TGTGCCAGCAGCTTTGGCAGGGAGGCCTCCCCTCGCACCTTC. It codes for CASSFGREASPRTF.

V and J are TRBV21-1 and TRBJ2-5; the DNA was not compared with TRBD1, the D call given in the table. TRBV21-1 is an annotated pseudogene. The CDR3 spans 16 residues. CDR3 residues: CAPSNLEGGPEETQYF. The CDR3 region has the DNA TGTGCCCCCTCCAATTTGGAGGGGGGGCCGGAGGAGACCCAGTACTTC.

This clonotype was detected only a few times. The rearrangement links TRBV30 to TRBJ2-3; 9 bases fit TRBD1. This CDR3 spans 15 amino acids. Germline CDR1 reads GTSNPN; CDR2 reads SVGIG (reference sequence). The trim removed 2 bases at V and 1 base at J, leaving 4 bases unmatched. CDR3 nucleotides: TGTGCCTGGAGTACAGGGGGCGCCGGCACAGATACGCAGTATTTT. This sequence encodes CAWSTGGAGTDTQYF.

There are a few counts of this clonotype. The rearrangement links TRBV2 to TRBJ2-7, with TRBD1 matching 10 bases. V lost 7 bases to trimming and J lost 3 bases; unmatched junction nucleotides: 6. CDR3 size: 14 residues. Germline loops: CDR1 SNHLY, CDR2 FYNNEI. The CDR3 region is CASTPGQGLYEQYF. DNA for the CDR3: TGTGCCAGCACCCCGGGACAGGGGCTCTACGAGCAGTACTTC.

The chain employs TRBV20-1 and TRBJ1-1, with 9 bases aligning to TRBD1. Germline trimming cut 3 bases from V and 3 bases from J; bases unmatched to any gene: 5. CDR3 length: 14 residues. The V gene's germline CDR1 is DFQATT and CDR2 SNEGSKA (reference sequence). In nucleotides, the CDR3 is TGCAGTGCTAGGCCGGGGGACAGGGACACTGAAGCTTTCTTT. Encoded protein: CSARPGDRDTEAFF.

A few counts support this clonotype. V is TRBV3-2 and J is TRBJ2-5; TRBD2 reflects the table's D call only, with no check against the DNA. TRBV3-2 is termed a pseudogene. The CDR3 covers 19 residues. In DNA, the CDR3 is TGTGCCAGCAGCCAAGAAAACGAAGGGACTAGCGGGAGCCAAGAGACCCAGTACTTC. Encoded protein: CASSQENEGTSGSQETQYF.

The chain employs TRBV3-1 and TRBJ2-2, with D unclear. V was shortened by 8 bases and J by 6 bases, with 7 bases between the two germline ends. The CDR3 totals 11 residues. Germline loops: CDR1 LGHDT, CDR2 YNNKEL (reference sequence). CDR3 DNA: TGTGCCAGCCGATTATCCGGGGAGCTGTTTTTT. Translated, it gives CASRLSGELFF.

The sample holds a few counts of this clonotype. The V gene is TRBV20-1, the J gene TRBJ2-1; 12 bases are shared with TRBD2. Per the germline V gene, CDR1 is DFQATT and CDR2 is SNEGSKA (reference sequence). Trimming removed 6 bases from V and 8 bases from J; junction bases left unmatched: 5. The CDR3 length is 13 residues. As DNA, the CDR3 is TGCAGTGCCATGACTAGCGGGAGATATGAGCAGTTCTTC. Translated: CSAMTSGRYEQFF.

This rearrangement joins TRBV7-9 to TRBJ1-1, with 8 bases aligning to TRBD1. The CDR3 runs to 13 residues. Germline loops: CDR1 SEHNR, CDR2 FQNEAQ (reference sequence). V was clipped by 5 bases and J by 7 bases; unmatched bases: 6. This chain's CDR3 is CASSATGGGEAFF. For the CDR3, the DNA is TGTGCCAGCAGCGCCACAGGGGGTGGTGAAGCTTTCTTT.

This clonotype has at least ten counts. The DNA of the CDR3 is TGTGCCAGCAGTTTGAAAGTGGGTCCCTCCTACAATGAGCAGTTCTTC. Residues: CASSLKVGPSYNEQFF. V is TRBV12-3 or TRBV12-4 and J is TRBJ2-1; D gene uncertain. Trimming shortened V by 3 bases and J by 0 bases, and 12 bases separated the two germline ends. This CDR3 region has 16 residues.

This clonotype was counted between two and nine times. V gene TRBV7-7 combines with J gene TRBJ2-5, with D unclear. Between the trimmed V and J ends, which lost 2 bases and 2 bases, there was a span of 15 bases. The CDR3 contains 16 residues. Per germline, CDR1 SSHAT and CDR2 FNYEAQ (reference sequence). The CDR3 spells CASSLRSDILQETQYF. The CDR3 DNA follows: TGTGCCAGCAGCTTACGGTCGGATATTCTGCAAGAGACCCAGTACTTC.

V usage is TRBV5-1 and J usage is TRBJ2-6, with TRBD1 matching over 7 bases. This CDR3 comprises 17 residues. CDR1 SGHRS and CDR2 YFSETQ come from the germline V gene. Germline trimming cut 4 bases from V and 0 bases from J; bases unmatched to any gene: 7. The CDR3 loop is CASSPTGVNSGANVLTF. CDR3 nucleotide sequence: TGCGCCAGCAGCCCTACAGGGGTTAACTCTGGGGCCAACGTCCTGACTTTC.

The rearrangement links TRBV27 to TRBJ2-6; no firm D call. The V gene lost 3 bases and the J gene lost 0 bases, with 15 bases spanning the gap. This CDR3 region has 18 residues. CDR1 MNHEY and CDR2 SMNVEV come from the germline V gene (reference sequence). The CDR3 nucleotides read TGTGCCAGCAGTTTTCTGGTCGGAATCCTCTCTGGGGCCAACGTCCTGACTTTC. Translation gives CASSFLVGILSGANVLTF.

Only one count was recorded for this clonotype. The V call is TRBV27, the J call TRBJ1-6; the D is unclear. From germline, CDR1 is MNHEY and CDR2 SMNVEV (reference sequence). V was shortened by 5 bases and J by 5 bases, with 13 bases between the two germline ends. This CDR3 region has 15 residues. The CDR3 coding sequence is TGTGCCAGCAGTCTCCCAAATAGGGATAATTCACCCCTCCACTTT. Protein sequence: CASSLPNRDNSPLHF.

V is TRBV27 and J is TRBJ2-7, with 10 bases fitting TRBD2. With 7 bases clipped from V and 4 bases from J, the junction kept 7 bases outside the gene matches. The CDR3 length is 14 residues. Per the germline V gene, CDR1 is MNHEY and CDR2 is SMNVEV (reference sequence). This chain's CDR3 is CASIQSGGAYEQYF. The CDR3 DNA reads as TGTGCCAGCATCCAAAGCGGGGGGGCGTACGAGCAGTACTTC.

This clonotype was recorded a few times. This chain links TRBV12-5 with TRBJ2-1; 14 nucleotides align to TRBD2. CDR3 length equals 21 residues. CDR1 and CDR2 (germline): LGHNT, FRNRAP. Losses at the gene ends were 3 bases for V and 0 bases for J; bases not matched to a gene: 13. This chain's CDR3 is CASGFTLPGLAGAHSYNEQFF. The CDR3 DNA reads TGTGCTAGTGGTTTCACTTTACCGGGACTAGCGGGAGCTCACTCCTACAATGAGCAGTTCTTC.

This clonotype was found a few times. CDR3 DNA: TGTGCCAGCAGCTCCACCGACCCGGGCACAGATACGCAGTATTTT. Protein product: CASSSTDPGTDTQYF. The chain combines TRBV12-3 or TRBV12-4 with TRBJ2-3; D gene unclear. This CDR3 has 15 amino acids. Trimming took 6 bases from V and 1 from J, leaving 14 bases between them.

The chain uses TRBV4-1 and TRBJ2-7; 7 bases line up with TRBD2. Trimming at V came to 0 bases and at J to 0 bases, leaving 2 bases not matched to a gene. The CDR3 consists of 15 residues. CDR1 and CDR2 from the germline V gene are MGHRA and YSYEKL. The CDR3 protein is CASSQEGGISYEQYF. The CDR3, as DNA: TGCGCCAGCAGCCAAGAGGGAGGGATCTCCTACGAGCAGTACTTC.

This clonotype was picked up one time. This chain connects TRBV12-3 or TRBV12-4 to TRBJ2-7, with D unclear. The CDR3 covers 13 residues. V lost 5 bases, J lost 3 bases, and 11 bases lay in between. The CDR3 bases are TGTGCCAGCAGTGAGGTGGGGAACTACGAGCAGTACTTC. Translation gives CASSEVGNYEQYF.